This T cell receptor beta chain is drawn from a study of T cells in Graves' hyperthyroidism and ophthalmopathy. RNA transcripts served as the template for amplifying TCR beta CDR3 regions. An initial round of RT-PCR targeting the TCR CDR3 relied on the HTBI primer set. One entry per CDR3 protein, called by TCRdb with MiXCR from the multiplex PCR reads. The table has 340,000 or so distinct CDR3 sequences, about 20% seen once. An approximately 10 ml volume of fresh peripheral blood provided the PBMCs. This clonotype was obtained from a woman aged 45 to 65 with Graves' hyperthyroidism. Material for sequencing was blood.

The CDR3 DNA sequence: TGTGCCAGCACCCTGGGACAGGGTGAGTGGGAGCAAGAGACCCAGTACTTC. It translates to CASTLGQGEWEQETQYF. The chain carries TRBV11-1 and TRBJ2-5; 9 nucleotides match TRBD1. V lost 7 bases and J lost 2; bases outside the gene matches: 14. The V gene's germline CDR1 is SGHAT and CDR2 FQDESV (reference sequence). The CDR3 has 17 amino acids. Full variable domain (rest looked up from reference TRBV11-1 and TRBJ2-5): EAEVAQSPRYKITEKSQAVAFWCDPISGHATLYWYRQILGQGPELLVQFQDESVVDDSQLPKDRFSAERLKGVDSTLKIQPAELGDSAMYLCASTLGQGEWEQETQYFGPGTRLLVL.